This TCR beta chain is from a study of cytomegalovirus exposure and HLA in healthy donors. 13 Jbeta primers and 60 Vbeta primers were used for the PCR. Measured with immunoSEQ multiplex PCR; TCRdb has only the in-frame clones, and not every one. Of 170,000 or so clones listed, less than 90% are singletons. General study results and limits: Prediction of most subjects' HLA-A and HLA-B alleles by TCR beta sequences was reportedly accurate.

Healthy bone marrow donors made up the donors. To note about this clone: The target antigen is unknown.

This clonotype was sampled from a boy under 10 years old in good health and CMV-seronegative. The sequencing input was PBMCs.

The CDR3 DNA is TGTGCCAGCAGTACCAAAGACAGGGGGCTCAACTACGAGCAGTACTTC. It specifies CASSTKDRGLNYEQYF. The genes are TRBV28 and TRBJ2-7; 10 bases fit TRBD1. The CDR3 runs 16 residues. Germline V gene sequence: CDR1 MDHEN, CDR2 SYDVKM. J was trimmed by 3 bases and V by 5 bases; bases with no gene match: 10.